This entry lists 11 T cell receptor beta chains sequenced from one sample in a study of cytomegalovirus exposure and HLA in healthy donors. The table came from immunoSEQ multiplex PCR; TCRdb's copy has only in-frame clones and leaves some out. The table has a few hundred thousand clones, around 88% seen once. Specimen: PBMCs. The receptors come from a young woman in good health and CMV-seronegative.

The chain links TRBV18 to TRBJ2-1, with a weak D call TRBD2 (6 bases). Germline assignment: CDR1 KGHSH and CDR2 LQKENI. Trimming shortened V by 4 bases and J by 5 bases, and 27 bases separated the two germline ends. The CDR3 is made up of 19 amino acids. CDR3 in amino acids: CASSREVLAVRRGNNEQFF. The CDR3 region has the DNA TGTGCCAGCTCACGCGAAGTACTAGCAGTTAGACGAGGAAACAATGAGCAGTTCTTC.

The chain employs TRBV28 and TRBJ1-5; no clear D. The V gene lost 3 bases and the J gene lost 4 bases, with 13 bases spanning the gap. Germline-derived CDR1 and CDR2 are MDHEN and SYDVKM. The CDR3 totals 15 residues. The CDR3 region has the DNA TGTGCCAGCAGTTTCGTGGGAGTACAGAATCAGCCCCAGCATTTT. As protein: CASSFVGVQNQPQHF.

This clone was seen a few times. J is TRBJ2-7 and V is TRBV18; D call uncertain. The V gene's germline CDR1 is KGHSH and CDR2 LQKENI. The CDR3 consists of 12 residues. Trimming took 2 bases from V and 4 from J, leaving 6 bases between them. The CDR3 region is CASSPDTYEQYF. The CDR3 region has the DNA TGTGCCAGCTCACCAGACACGTACGAGCAGTACTTC.

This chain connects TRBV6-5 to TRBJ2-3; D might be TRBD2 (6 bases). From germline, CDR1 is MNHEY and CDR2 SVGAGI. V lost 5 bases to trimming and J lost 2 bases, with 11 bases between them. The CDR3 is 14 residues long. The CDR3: CASSKGLITDTQYF. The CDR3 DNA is TGTGCCAGCAGTAAGGGACTTATCACAGATACGCAGTATTTT.

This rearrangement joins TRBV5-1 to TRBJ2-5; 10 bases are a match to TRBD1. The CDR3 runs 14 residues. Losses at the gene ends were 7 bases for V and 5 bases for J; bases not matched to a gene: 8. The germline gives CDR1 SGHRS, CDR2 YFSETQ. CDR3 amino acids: CASGVTGGAETQYF. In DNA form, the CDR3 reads TGCGCCAGCGGGGTGACAGGGGGCGCGGAGACCCAGTACTTC. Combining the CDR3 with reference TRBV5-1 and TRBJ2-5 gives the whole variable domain KAGVTQTPRYLIKTRGQQVTLSCSPISGHRSVSWYQQTPGQGLQFLFEYFSETQRNKGNFPGRFSGRQFSNSRSEMNVSTLELGDSALYLCASGVTGGAETQYFGPGTRLLVL.

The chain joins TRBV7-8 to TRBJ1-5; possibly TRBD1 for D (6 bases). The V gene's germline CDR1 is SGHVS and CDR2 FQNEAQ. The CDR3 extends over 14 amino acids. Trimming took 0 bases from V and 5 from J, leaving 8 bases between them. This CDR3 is CASSLAGGHQPQHF. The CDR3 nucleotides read TGTGCCAGCAGCTTAGCAGGGGGTCATCAGCCCCAGCATTTT.

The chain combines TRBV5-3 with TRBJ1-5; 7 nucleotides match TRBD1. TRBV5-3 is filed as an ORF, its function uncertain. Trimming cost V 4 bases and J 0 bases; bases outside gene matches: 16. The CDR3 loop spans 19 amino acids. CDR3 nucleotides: TGTGCCAGAAGCGGCGGACAGGAGGCCCCTTTCTATAGCAATCAGCCCCAGCATTTT. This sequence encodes CARSGGQEAPFYSNQPQHF.

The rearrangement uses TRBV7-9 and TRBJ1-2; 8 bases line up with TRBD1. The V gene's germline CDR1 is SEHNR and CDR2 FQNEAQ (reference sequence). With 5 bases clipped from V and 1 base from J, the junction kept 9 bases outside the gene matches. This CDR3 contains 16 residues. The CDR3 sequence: CASSPDREKGNYGYTF. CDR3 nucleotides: TGTGCCAGCAGCCCGGACAGGGAAAAGGGTAACTATGGCTACACCTTC.

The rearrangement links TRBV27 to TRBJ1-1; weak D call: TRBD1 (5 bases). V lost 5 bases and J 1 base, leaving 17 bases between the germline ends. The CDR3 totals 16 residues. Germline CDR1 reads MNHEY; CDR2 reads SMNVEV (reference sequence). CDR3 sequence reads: CASSPPPMGQNTEAFF. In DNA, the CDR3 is TGTGCCAGCAGTCCACCCCCTATGGGGCAGAACACTGAAGCTTTCTTT.

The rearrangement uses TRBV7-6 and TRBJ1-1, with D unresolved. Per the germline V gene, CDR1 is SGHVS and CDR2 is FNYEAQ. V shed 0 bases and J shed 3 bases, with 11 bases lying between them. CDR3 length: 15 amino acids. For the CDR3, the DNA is TGTGCCAGCAGCTTAGCGGACGGGGAGTACACTGAAGCTTTCTTT. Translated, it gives CASSLADGEYTEAFF.

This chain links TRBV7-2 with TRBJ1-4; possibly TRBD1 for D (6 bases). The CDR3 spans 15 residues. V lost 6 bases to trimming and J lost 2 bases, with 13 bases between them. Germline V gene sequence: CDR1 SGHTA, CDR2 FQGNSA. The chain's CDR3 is CASSRNRDTNEKLFF. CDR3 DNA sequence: TGTGCCAGCAGTCGAAACAGGGATACTAATGAAAAACTGTTTTTT.